The next 19 T cell receptor beta chains were all read from a single sample in a study of T-cell memory formation after mild COVID-19. TCRdb re-derived calls from the 5' RACE reads in MiXCR, one entry per CDR3 protein. The sample has about 450,000 distinct CDR3 sequences, about 25% seen once. What was sequenced was PBMCs or a T cell subset sorted from them (not recorded which). The receptors derive from an adult woman who had mild COVID-19 (a few samples of this study predate the infection). Cell type and time point are not known.

The CDR3 nucleotides read TGCGCCAGCAGCCAAGATGTCCAGGAACAGTACAATGAGCAGTTCTTC. Translating gives CASSQDVQEQYNEQFF. V gene TRBV4-3 combines with J gene TRBJ2-1, with D unclear. This CDR3 is 16 amino acids long. The germline gives CDR1 LGHNA, CDR2 YSLEER. V was cut by 0 bases and J by 4 bases, with 13 bases left in between.

V and J are TRBV12-3 or TRBV12-4 and TRBJ2-7; TRBD1 agrees at 7 bases. Trimming cost V 4 bases and J 12 bases; bases outside gene matches: 12. The CDR3 is 13 residues long. The CDR3 reads CASSSSGQAKPYF. In nucleotides, the CDR3 is TGTGCCAGCAGTTCCTCCGGACAGGCCAAGCCGTACTTC.

This clonotype was counted between two and nine times. The chain couples TRBV20-1 to TRBJ1-1; no clear D. CDR3 length: 17 amino acids. V gave up 0 bases and J gave up 2 bases, with 19 bases separating them. Germline assignment: CDR1 DFQATT and CDR2 SNEGSKA (reference sequence). CDR3: CSARDLVSPGRNTEAFF. Written as DNA, the CDR3 is TGCAGTGCTAGAGATCTTGTCTCCCCAGGACGCAACACTGAAGCTTTCTTT.

The chain's CDR3 is CASSIGTGHSQPQHF. CDR3 coding DNA: TGTGCCAGTAGTATTGGGACAGGTCATAGTCAGCCCCAGCATTTT. The gene calls are TRBV19 and TRBJ1-5; 8 bases are a match to TRBD1. There are 15 residues in the CDR3. Per germline, CDR1 LNHDA and CDR2 SQIVND (reference sequence). Trimming removed 3 bases from V and 6 bases from J; junction bases left unmatched: 7.

This chain links TRBV24-1 with TRBJ2-1; TRBD2 agrees at 7 bases. Germline V gene lookup returns CDR1 KGHDR and CDR2 SFDVKD. The CDR3 length is 19 residues. J was trimmed by 0 bases and V by 3 bases; bases with no gene match: 13. CDR3 DNA: TGTGCCACCAGTGATCCCCCTGGGGCTAGCGGTAGCTCCTACAATGAGCAGTTCTTC. Translation gives CATSDPPGASGSSYNEQFF.

The chain has TRBV7-9 and TRBJ1-6; a weak D match, TRBD1 (5 bases). Deletions cut 4 bases from V and 11 bases from J, with 18 bases between. The CDR3 has 15 residues. CDR1 is SEHNR, CDR2 FQNEAQ, per germline (reference sequence). The CDR3 region has the DNA TGTGCCAGCAGCTCACTGAGAGTTCAGGGCGCACCCCTCCACTTT. This gives the protein CASSSLRVQGAPLHF. The full variable domain, with the rest looked up from reference TRBV7-9 and TRBJ1-6, is DTGVSQNPRHKITKRGQNVTFRCDPISEHNRLYWYRQTLGQGPEFLTYFQNEAQLEKSRLLSDRFSAERPKGSFSTLEIQRTEQGDSAMYLCASSSLRVQGAPLHFGNGTRLTVT.

The rearrangement uses TRBV5-1 and TRBJ2-2; D remains unclear. The CDR3 extends over 16 amino acids. Germline V gives CDR1 SGHRS, CDR2 YFSETQ. The germline V and J ends were trimmed by 4 bases and 3 bases, with 16 bases remaining between them. The CDR3 nucleotides are TGCGCCAGCAGCCAGAACAGTCCAACCGACACCGGGGAGCTGTTTTTT. Translation gives CASSQNSPTDTGELFF.

There are a few counts of this clonotype. V is TRBV29-1 and J is TRBJ2-5; D is unresolved. Germline V CDR1 and CDR2: SQVTM, ANQGSEA. V was trimmed by 3 bases and J by 5 bases, leaving 16 bases between them. The CDR3 is made up of 14 amino acids. The CDR3 loop is CSVDSAGQGETQYF. CDR3 sequence (DNA): TGCAGCGTTGACTCCGCAGGTCAAGGGGAGACCCAGTACTTC.

This clonotype was seen ten or more times. The chain combines TRBV4-1 with TRBJ2-1; D call uncertain. This CDR3 has 13 residues. Trimming removed 4 bases at V and 6 bases at J, with 10 bases between. Germline CDR1 and CDR2: MGHRA and YSYEKL. The CDR3: CASSRGSANEQFF. DNA of the CDR3: TGCGCCAGCAGCCGAGGATCGGCCAATGAGCAGTTCTTC.

This clonotype was found a few times. CDR3 protein: CASSLGIVEEQFF. CDR3 nucleotide sequence: TGTGCCAGCAGCTTAGGGATAGTCGAGGAGCAGTTCTTC. V gene TRBV7-2 combines with J gene TRBJ2-1; unclear D gene. V lost 1 base and J 10 bases, leaving 11 bases between the germline ends. The CDR3 length is 13 residues. Germline loops: CDR1 SGHTA, CDR2 FQGNSA.

The V call is TRBV4-3, the J call TRBJ1-4; 7 positions agree with TRBD1. This CDR3 contains 18 residues. J gave up 3 bases and V 0 bases, and 10 bases lay outside the gene matches. The germline CDR1 and CDR2 sequences are LGHNA and YSLEER. The CDR3 loop reads CASSQDRKGAPANEKLFF. CDR3 coding DNA: TGCGCCAGCAGCCAAGATAGGAAGGGGGCGCCGGCTAATGAAAAACTGTTTTTT.

This clonotype was counted between two and nine times. CDR3 in amino acids: CAIKGLATDTQYF. In DNA, the CDR3 is TGTGCCATCAAAGGACTAGCCACAGATACGCAGTATTTT. The gene calls are TRBV10-3 and TRBJ2-3; 8 bases fit TRBD2. The V segment lost 7 bases and the J segment 2 bases; nucleotides outside the gene matches: 2. The CDR3 is 13 residues long. Germline V gene sequence: CDR1 ENHRY, CDR2 SYGVKD.

This clonotype was counted a few times. The DNA of the CDR3 is TGCGCCAGCAGCCCGATGGGGCGGGGGAGAACTTACGAGCAGTACTTC. This translates into CASSPMGRGRTYEQYF. This chain joins TRBV4-1 and TRBJ2-7; 7 positions match TRBD2. CDR1 and CDR2 from the germline V gene are MGHRA and YSYEKL. The CDR3 sequence is 16 residues long. V gave up 4 bases and J gave up 4 bases; unmatched junction bases: 13.

This clonotype was counted between two and nine times. This chain links TRBV2 with TRBJ2-5, with 8 bases identical to TRBD2. CDR1 SNHLY and CDR2 FYNNEI come from the germline V gene. Germline trimming cut 3 bases from V and 5 bases from J; bases unmatched to any gene: 14. The CDR3 is 17 residues long. The CDR3 sequence is CASSDASGGVLRETQYF. The CDR3 bases are TGTGCCAGCAGTGATGCGAGCGGGGGCGTACTGAGGGAGACCCAGTACTTC.

This clonotype was counted between two and nine times. This chain connects TRBV12-3 or TRBV12-4 to TRBJ2-2, with D perhaps TRBD2 (6 bases). Trimming took 6 bases from V and 3 from J, leaving 26 bases between them. The CDR3 totals 19 residues. CDR3 region: CASRTSWGEREEHTGELFF. CDR3 sequence (DNA): TGTGCCAGCAGAACCTCCTGGGGGGAGAGGGAAGAGCACACCGGGGAGCTGTTTTTT.

This clonotype was seen more than once but under ten times. This chain uses TRBV19 with TRBJ2-3, with D maybe TRBD2 (5 bases). This CDR3 spans 17 amino acids. CDR1 and CDR2 (germline): LNHDA, SQIVND (reference sequence). V dropped 3 bases and J dropped 1 base, with 17 bases sitting between them. CDR3 loop: CASSISGGLRRTDTQYF. Written as DNA, the CDR3 is TGTGCCAGTAGTATTTCGGGCGGACTCCGGCGCACAGATACGCAGTATTTT.

CDR3 loop: CASSPSLGNLAGYTF. The CDR3 DNA follows: TGTGCCAGCAGTCCCTCTCTAGGGAATCTGGCTGGCTACACCTTC. The gene calls are TRBV25-1 and TRBJ1-2; D uncertain. The CDR3 length is 15 residues. Germline CDR1 MGHDK, CDR2 SYGVNS. Trimming shortened V by 5 bases and J by 7 bases, and 20 bases separated the two germline ends.

This clonotype showed up just a few times. The chain combines TRBV24-1 with TRBJ1-1, with a tentative D call TRBD1 (5 bases). CDR3 size: 15 residues. V was cut by 2 bases and J by 0 bases, with 9 bases left in between. Germline V gives CDR1 KGHDR, CDR2 SFDVKD. CDR3: CATSDSGRMNTEAFF. CDR3 DNA sequence: TGTGCCACCAGTGATTCGGGACGGATGAACACTGAAGCTTTCTTT.

This clonotype was seen more than once but under ten times. This chain links TRBV21-1 with TRBJ2-1; TRBD2 reflects the table's D call only, with no check against the DNA. TRBV21-1 is listed as a pseudogene. This CDR3 spans 19 amino acids. The CDR3 loop is CASSKGGLGTSGRDNEQFF. The DNA for the CDR3 is TGTGCCAGCAGCAAAGGGGGGCTAGGGACTAGCGGGAGGGACAATGAGCAGTTCTTC.